Described below is a single T cell receptor beta chain sequence and its context. The record originates from a study of T cell responses to AZD1222 COVID-19 vaccine. TCRdb's table, derived via immunoSEQ multiplex PCR, lists solely in-frame clones and lacks some. The sample contains 130,000 to 150,000 clones, about 92% of which appear only once. The sequenced sample was peripheral blood, obtained on day 0 of AZD1222 vaccination. The clonotype comes from an adult in good health.

The CDR3 sequence: CSVTDRGGTASPYTF. The CDR3 DNA follows: TGCAGCGTTACGGACAGGGGGGGGACCGCGTCTCCCTACACCTTC. This chain links TRBV29-1 with TRBJ1-2; 10 bases agree with TRBD1. J was trimmed by 10 bases and V by 5 bases; bases with no gene match: 16. The V gene's germline CDR1 is SQVTM and CDR2 ANQGSEA. The CDR3 spans 15 residues. The variable domain in full, with the rest retrieved from reference TRBV29-1 and TRBJ1-2, is SAVISQKPSRDICQRGTSLTIQCQVDSQVTMMFWYRQQPGQSLTLIATANQGSEATYESGFVIDKFPISRPNLTFSTLTVSNMSPEDSSIYLCSVTDRGGTASPYTFGSGTRLTVV.